This paragraph covers one T cell receptor (beta chain) sequence. These data are taken from a study of identical twins. V gave up 6 bases and J gave up 0 bases, with 15 bases separating them. The V gene's germline CDR1 is MGHRA and CDR2 YSYEKL. CDR3 length: 15 residues. TCRdb reprocessed the 5' RACE reads via MiXCR and lists one record per CDR3 protein. The sample holds a few hundred thousand distinct CDR3 sequences, approximately 13% seen once. The sample was also reused in another study, on yellow fever vaccine responses in identical twins.

This clonotype was obtained from a woman younger than 30 in good health. The rearrangement links TRBV4-1 to TRBJ2-7, with D perhaps assigned TRBD1 or TRBD2 (5 bases each). The sequencing input was CD8+ T cells sorted from blood. The CDR3 sequence is CASRAFRDGSYEQYF. Here the CDR3 DNA reads TGCGCCAGCAGGGCTTTTAGGGACGGCTCCTACGAGCAGTACTTC.